The 5 T cell receptor beta chains below come from one sample, sequenced in a study of blood T cell repertoires in COVID-19. TCRdb keeps only in-frame clones here, not all; method: immunoSEQ multiplex PCR. The sample consists of around 72,000 clones, roughly 85% of them appearing once. Sequencing input: peripheral blood. These receptors originate from a woman aged 55 to 70 with acute or convalescent COVID-19.

The DNA for the CDR3 is TGTGCCAGTTCCTTGCCGTTTGGTAGCGGGAAAAATCTATACAATGAGCAGTTCTTC. Protein sequence: CASSLPFGSGKNLYNEQFF. The chain has TRBV5-4 and TRBJ2-1; TRBD2 matches 8 bases. The CDR3 spans 19 residues. With 8 bases clipped from V and 4 bases from J, the junction kept 23 bases outside the gene matches. Germline lookup yields CDR1 SGHNT and CDR2 YYREEE (reference sequence).

The genes are TRBV30 and TRBJ1-4, with D unclear. CDR1 and CDR2 from the germline V gene are GTSNPN and SVGIG (reference sequence). This CDR3 contains 14 residues. Trimming cost V 4 bases and J 1 base, with 10 bases left between them. The CDR3 DNA reads TGTGCCTGGAAGCGCAGTGTAACTAATGAAAAACTGTTTTTT. Translation gives CAWKRSVTNEKLFF.

The chain links TRBV3-1 (or the pseudogene TRBV3-2) to TRBJ2-1; the match to TRBD2 covers 8 bases. The CDR3 is made up of 16 amino acids. Germline V gene sequence: CDR1 LGHDT, CDR2 YNNKEL (reference sequence). The J segment lost 4 bases and the V segment lost 4 bases, leaving 9 bases of the junction unmatched. The CDR3 DNA is TGTGCCAGCAGCCGTAGCGGGAACCCTTTGTACAATGAGCAGTTCTTC. This gives the protein CASSRSGNPLYNEQFF.

In DNA, the CDR3 is TGTGCCAGCAGCCACCGCGGGGGGACCTTTGCAGATACGCAGTATTTT. Translation: CASSHRGGTFADTQYF. The chain uses TRBV3-1 (or the pseudogene TRBV3-2) and TRBJ2-3, with TRBD2 matching over 8 bases. The CDR3 totals 16 residues. V trimming: 3 bases; J trimming: 4 bases; junction bases outside the gene matches: 9. The germline V gene has CDR1 LGHDT and CDR2 YNNKEL (reference sequence).

This rearrangement joins TRBV2 to TRBJ2-1; TRBD2 matches 9 bases. CDR1 and CDR2 from the germline V gene are SNHLY and FYNNEI. CDR3 length: 15 amino acids. V trimming: 7 bases; J trimming: 2 bases; junction bases outside the gene matches: 6. CDR3 DNA sequence: TGTGCCAGCAACCAGCTAGCGGGGACCTACAATGAGCAGTTCTTC. This translates into CASNQLAGTYNEQFF.